Below, 16 T cell receptor beta chains from the same sample are listed, as sequenced in a study of blood T cell repertoires in COVID-19. Sequencing used immunoSEQ multiplex PCR; TCRdb keeps in-frame clones, though not all of them. This sample has over 100,000 clones; more than 85% occur once, and the top ten carry about a fifth. The sample comprised peripheral blood. The receptors stem from a human donor with acute or convalescent COVID-19. The donor label of this sample is uncertain.

The V gene is TRBV12-5, the J gene TRBJ2-7, with TRBD1 as a possible D gene (6 bases). The V gene's germline CDR1 is LGHNT and CDR2 FRNRAP. The CDR3 is 15 amino acids. V gave up 6 bases and J gave up 2 bases, with 17 bases separating them. The CDR3: CASGGEQGSTYEQYF. CDR3 bases: TGTGCTAGTGGCGGAGAACAGGGTAGCACCTACGAGCAGTACTTC.

V usage is TRBV24-1 and J usage is TRBJ1-5, with TRBD1 identical over 7 bases. The germline CDR1 and CDR2 sequences are KGHDR and SFDVKD. The J segment lost 7 bases and the V segment lost 3 bases, leaving 2 bases of the junction unmatched. The CDR3 consists of 13 residues. The CDR3 nucleotides are TGTGCCACCAGTGATGGGGACAGCCAGCCCCAGCATTTT. Translating it yields CATSDGDSQPQHF.

The chain recombines TRBV2 with TRBJ1-4; 8 nucleotides match TRBD1. From germline, CDR1 is SNHLY and CDR2 FYNNEI. This CDR3 is 14 amino acids long. V lost 6 bases and J lost 10; bases outside the gene matches: 10. The CDR3 sequence is CASSTQGGYGKLFF. The CDR3 DNA reads as TGTGCCAGCAGCACACAGGGGGGGTATGGAAAACTGTTTTTT.

V gene TRBV7-2 combines with J gene TRBJ1-5, with 7 bases that match TRBD1. CDR3 length: 16 amino acids. CDR1 is SGHTA, CDR2 FQGNSA, per germline. After removal of 5 bases from V and 0 bases from J, the junction contained 7 bases not matched to a gene. The CDR3 reads CASSPYGTVSNQPQHF. The CDR3 coding sequence is TGTGCCAGCAGCCCTTACGGGACAGTTAGCAATCAGCCCCAGCATTTT.

The J gene is TRBJ1-2, the V gene TRBV7-8, with D unclear. CDR3 length equals 14 residues. Germline values: CDR1 SGHVS, CDR2 FQNEAQ. V was pared by 6 bases and J by 3 bases, with 14 bases between. DNA for the CDR3: TGTGCCAGCAGTCTTACGACAACCTACTATGGCTACACCTTC. Translation gives CASSLTTTYYGYTF.

The V call is TRBV27, the J call TRBJ2-7; 7 nucleotides align to TRBD1. Unmatched junction bases numbered 5, after V lost 4 bases and J lost 2 bases. The CDR3 covers 14 residues. CDR1 MNHEY and CDR2 SMNVEV come from the germline V gene (reference sequence). CDR3 sequence: CASSSTGIPYEQYF. In DNA, the CDR3 is TGTGCCAGCAGTTCGACAGGGATCCCCTACGAGCAGTACTTC.

DNA for the CDR3: TGTGCCAGCAGTTTGCCCCAACTGGAGCCCCAGCATTTT. Translated: CASSLPQLEPQHF. The chain links TRBV28 to TRBJ1-5, with D unresolved. Germline lookup yields CDR1 MDHEN and CDR2 SYDVKM. CDR3 length: 13 residues. Trimming took off 3 bases at V and 8 bases at J, with 11 bases between the two ends.

The chain combines TRBV4-2 with TRBJ2-1; 9 bases match TRBD2. From germline, CDR1 is LGHNA and CDR2 YNFKEQ. Trimming cost V 7 bases and J 6 bases; bases outside gene matches: 10. CDR3 length: 15 residues. This CDR3 reads CASTSAGGLGNEQFF. The DNA of the CDR3 is TGTGCCAGCACCTCGGCGGGAGGGCTTGGCAATGAGCAGTTCTTC.

The CDR3 spells CASSLIGTTNEKLFF. As DNA, the CDR3 is TGCGCCAGCAGCTTGATCGGGACAACTAATGAAAAACTGTTTTTT. The J gene is TRBJ1-4, the V gene TRBV5-1, with D unresolved. The length of the CDR3 is 15 residues. CDR1 SGHRS and CDR2 YFSETQ come from the germline V gene. V was cut by 1 base and J by 0 bases, with 7 bases left in between.

This chain uses TRBV29-1 with TRBJ1-1; D may be TRBD1 (6 bases). Germline V gene lookup returns CDR1 SQVTM and CDR2 ANQGSEA. This CDR3 comprises 13 residues. Trimming took off 5 bases at V and 2 bases at J, with 12 bases between the two ends. CDR3 loop: CSVLLQGNTEAFF. CDR3 in DNA: TGCAGCGTTTTATTACAGGGAAACACTGAAGCTTTCTTT.

The chain recombines TRBV6-2 or TRBV6-3 with TRBJ2-6; D not certain. Germline V gene data show CDR1 as MNHEY and CDR2 as SVGEGT. Trimming left V 0 bases short and J 1 base short, with 13 bases between. The CDR3 length is 18 residues. Here the CDR3 reads CASSYSWVPGSGANVLTF. The CDR3 DNA reads TGTGCCAGCAGTTACTCATGGGTCCCAGGTTCTGGGGCCAACGTCCTGACTTTC.

V and J are TRBV7-3 and TRBJ2-1, with D perhaps TRBD1 (6 bases). Germline lookup yields CDR1 SGHTA and CDR2 FQGTGA. The V end lost 5 bases, the J end lost 4 bases, and 15 bases lay between the germline ends. This CDR3 region has 15 residues. CDR3 DNA: TGTGCCAGCAGCCTCCGGGACACTATATACAATGAGCAGTTCTTC. Its translation is CASSLRDTIYNEQFF.

The rearrangement uses TRBV6-2 or TRBV6-3 and TRBJ2-1; D call uncertain. This CDR3 has 17 amino acids. Germline CDR1 is MNHEY and CDR2 is SVGEGT. Trimming pared 0 bases from V and 0 bases from J, leaving 12 bases between. The CDR3 DNA is TGTGCCAGCAGTTACTCGCCACGCTCTATCTCCTACAATGAGCAGTTCTTC. Translation: CASSYSPRSISYNEQFF.

This clone was observed a single time. The CDR3 spells CATSDPGRGTDTQYF. In DNA form, the CDR3 reads TGTGCCACCAGTGACCCGGGCCGAGGGACAGATACGCAGTATTTT. This chain connects TRBV24-1 to TRBJ2-3; D is perhaps TRBD2 (5 bases). The ends were cut back, 4 bases at V and 3 bases at J, with 13 bases in the middle. Germline-derived CDR1 and CDR2 are KGHDR and SFDVKD. CDR3 length: 15 residues.

This sequence joins TRBV3-1 (or the pseudogene TRBV3-2) and TRBJ2-5, with 10 bases lining up with TRBD2. CDR1 is LGHDT and CDR2 is YNNKEL in the germline V gene (reference sequence). The CDR3 totals 15 residues. V was pared by 6 bases and J by 7 bases, with 11 bases of the junction left unmatched. The CDR3 DNA sequence: TGTGCCAGCAGGTTCATAGCGGGAGGTGAGGGGACCCAGTACTTC. Its protein is CASRFIAGGEGTQYF.

This clone was detected only a few times. The chain recombines TRBV5-1 with TRBJ1-1; D is ambiguous. Germline V gene data show CDR1 as SGHRS and CDR2 as YFSETQ. The CDR3 has 13 amino acids. Trimming left V 4 bases short and J 0 bases short, with 7 bases between. Here the CDR3 DNA reads TGCGCCAGCAGCCCGACACTGAACACTGAAGCTTTCTTT. It is translated as CASSPTLNTEAFF.